These 18 T cell receptor beta chains were all obtained from the same sample, sequenced in a study of response to subunit inactivated influenza vaccine. Using its own MiXCR run on the RT-PCR reads, TCRdb lists one record per CDR3 protein. Of about 480,000 distinct CDR3 sequences listed, roughly 9.8% are singletons. Sequenced here: PBMCs from blood, sampled about 40 days after vaccination. These receptors originate from a man aged 50-59 years who received an inactivated influenza vaccine.

This clonotype was found a few times. The chain is built from TRBV29-1 and TRBJ2-3; TRBD1 aligns across 7 bases. V shed 0 bases and J 6 bases; nucleotides not matched to a gene: 12. Germline V gene sequence: CDR1 SQVTM, CDR2 ANQGSEA. This CDR3 is 16 amino acids long. The CDR3 protein is CSVEDPRGRGLDTQYF. The DNA of the CDR3 is TGCAGCGTTGAAGATCCGAGGGGGCGAGGATTGGATACGCAGTATTTT.

V usage is TRBV11-2 and J usage is TRBJ2-7; D remains unclear. This CDR3 spans 15 amino acids. The germline V and J ends were trimmed by 1 base and 3 bases, with 13 bases remaining between them. Germline assignment: CDR1 SGHAT and CDR2 FQNNGV. CDR3 sequence reads: CASSLVSAGFYEQYF. CDR3 sequence (DNA): TGTGCCAGCAGCTTAGTGTCGGCTGGGTTCTACGAGCAGTACTTC.

The V and J genes are TRBV27 and TRBJ2-3; 9 positions agree with TRBD2. V was pared by 4 bases and J by 6 bases, with 5 bases of the junction left unmatched. Germline loops: CDR1 MNHEY, CDR2 SMNVEV (reference sequence). The CDR3 is made up of 14 amino acids. CDR3 bases: TGTGCCAGCAGTTCTAGCGGGATGGCTGATACGCAGTATTTT. Its protein is CASSSSGMADTQYF.

This clonotype was seen many times. The chain carries TRBV20-1 and TRBJ2-1; D not certain. The V gene lost 6 bases and the J gene lost 1 base, with 10 bases spanning the gap. Germline CDR1 reads DFQATT; CDR2 reads SNEGSKA (reference sequence). The CDR3 extends over 13 amino acids. The CDR3 is CSAGPDSYNEQFF. CDR3 coding DNA: TGCAGTGCCGGACCCGATTCCTACAATGAGCAGTTCTTC.

There are many counts of this clonotype. The chain is built from TRBV4-3 and TRBJ1-1; D is unresolved. V shed 1 base and J shed 6 bases, with 9 bases lying between them. Per the germline V gene, CDR1 is LGHNA and CDR2 is YSLEER. This CDR3 comprises 13 residues. CDR3 sequence: CASSQVGRAEAFF. The CDR3 DNA follows: TGCGCCAGCAGCCAAGTAGGGAGAGCTGAAGCTTTCTTT.

This clonotype was counted between two and nine times. The rearrangement links TRBV5-1 to TRBJ2-1, with D tentatively TRBD1 (5 bases). CDR1 and CDR2 from the germline V gene are SGHRS and YFSETQ. This CDR3 comprises 15 residues. V lost 1 base to trimming and J lost 6 bases, with 14 bases between them. The CDR3 here is CASSLSPQGGNEQFF. CDR3 nucleotides: TGCGCCAGCAGCTTGAGCCCTCAGGGCGGCAATGAGCAGTTCTTC.

A few counts support this clonotype. V usage is TRBV7-6 and J usage is TRBJ2-1; 14 bases match TRBD2. V gave up 7 bases and J gave up 5 bases; unmatched junction bases: 4. Looked up from germline, CDR1 is SGHVS and CDR2 is FNYEAQ. The CDR3 is 15 residues long. CDR3: CASTRTSGRHNEQFF. CDR3 nucleotide sequence: TGTGCCAGCACCCGGACTAGCGGGAGGCACAATGAGCAGTTCTTC.

The J gene is TRBJ1-4, the V gene TRBV5-6; 8 nucleotides line up with TRBD1. Germline V CDR1 and CDR2: SGHDT, YYEEEE. Trimming at V came to 4 bases and at J to 5 bases, leaving 13 bases not matched to a gene. The CDR3 runs 17 residues. CDR3 nucleotide sequence: TGTGCCAGCAGCCGGACAGGGCCCTCCGCAAGGAATGAAAAACTGTTTTTT. Protein: CASSRTGPSARNEKLFF.

This clonotype has just a few counts. The chain couples TRBV27 to TRBJ2-4; D is perhaps TRBD1 or TRBD2 (5 bases each). Germline V gives CDR1 MNHEY, CDR2 SMNVEV (reference sequence). The CDR3 spans 14 residues. Trimming left V 5 bases short and J 11 bases short, with 19 bases between. CDR3 nucleotides: TGTGCCAGCAGTGCCGGGGACCTTATGTCCCTTCAGTACTTC. Protein product: CASSAGDLMSLQYF.

V gene TRBV20-1 combines with J gene TRBJ1-1; tentative D call: TRBD1 (5 bases). With 4 bases removed from V and 5 bases from J, the gap between germline ends came to 26 bases. The length of the CDR3 is 17 residues. Germline V gene data show CDR1 as DFQATT and CDR2 as SNEGSKA (reference sequence). The CDR3 DNA reads TGCAGTGCTAAGCCGTGGGGGGAAGGGGCCGTCACTACTGAAGCTTTCTTT. Translated, it gives CSAKPWGEGAVTTEAFF.

This clonotype was detected only a few times. The chain carries TRBV5-1 and TRBJ2-2; D gene ambiguous. Trimming removed 1 base from V and 2 bases from J, with 9 bases in between. Germline lookup yields CDR1 SGHRS and CDR2 YFSETQ. The CDR3 loop spans 15 amino acids. CDR3 protein: CASSLSESNTGELFF. DNA of the CDR3: TGCGCCAGCAGCTTGAGTGAATCTAACACCGGGGAGCTGTTTTTT.

The rearrangement links TRBV28 to TRBJ1-4; tentatively, D is TRBD1 (5 bases). The CDR3 length is 17 residues. Looked up from germline, CDR1 is MDHEN and CDR2 is SYDVKM. Trimming left V 3 bases short and J 1 base short, with 15 bases between. CDR3 in DNA: TGTGCCAGCAGTTTTCGAGCAGGGTGGCGAACTAATGAAAAACTGTTTTTT. It codes for CASSFRAGWRTNEKLFF. The full variable domain, in which reference TRBV28 and TRBJ1-4 provide the parts outside the CDR3, is DVKVTQSSRYLVKRTGEKVFLECVQDMDHENMFWYRQDPGLGLRLIYFSYDVKMKEKGDIPEGYSVSREKKERFSLILESASTNQTSMYLCASSFRAGWRTNEKLFFGSGTQLSVL.

This clonotype came up many times. The V and J genes are TRBV7-2 and TRBJ2-3; TRBD2 aligns across 8 bases. The germline V gene encodes CDR1 SGHTA and CDR2 FQGNSA. Trimming took 1 base from V and 1 from J; bases not matched to a gene: 4. The CDR3 has 16 residues. In DNA form, the CDR3 reads TGTGCCAGCAGCTTAGGTTGGCGGGGGGGCACAGATACGCAGTATTTT. This encodes CASSLGWRGGTDTQYF.

This clonotype was picked up a small number of times. CDR3 in amino acids: CASSLGLWETQYF. CDR3 bases: TGTGCCAGCAGCTTAGGATTGTGGGAGACCCAGTACTTC. The V and J genes are TRBV11-2 and TRBJ2-5; no clear D gene. Germline V gene data show CDR1 as SGHAT and CDR2 as FQNNGV. CDR3 length: 13 amino acids. Trimming left V 1 base short and J 5 bases short, with 8 bases between.

This clonotype appeared a few times. The genes are TRBV7-8 and TRBJ2-1; 15 bases are a match to TRBD2. J lost 6 bases, V lost 5 bases, and 8 bases had no gene match. CDR3 size: 17 residues. CDR1 SGHVS and CDR2 FQNEAQ come from the germline V gene. Written as DNA, the CDR3 is TGTGCCAGCAGCGAATGGACTAGCGGGGGGGCCACCAATGAGCAGTTCTTC. Translation: CASSEWTSGGATNEQFF.

This clonotype was picked up many times. The chain links TRBV7-9 to TRBJ2-7, with D tentatively TRBD2 (5 bases). Per the germline V gene, CDR1 is SEHNR and CDR2 is FQNEAQ (reference sequence). The CDR3 runs 13 residues. Trimming removed 5 bases from V and 2 bases from J, with 10 bases in between. CDR3 amino acids: CASSRMEAYEQYF. The CDR3 DNA is TGTGCCAGCAGCCGCATGGAGGCCTACGAGCAGTACTTC.

Many counts were recorded for this clonotype. The chain couples TRBV20-1 to TRBJ1-1; weak D call: TRBD1 (6 bases). The germline V and J ends were trimmed by 6 bases and 0 bases, with 14 bases remaining between them. The CDR3 has 14 amino acids. Germline V lookup: CDR1 DFQATT, CDR2 SNEGSKA (reference sequence). CDR3 sequence (DNA): TGCAGTGCGCCACAGGGTGGGGTGAACACTGAAGCTTTCTTT. It translates to CSAPQGGVNTEAFF.

The J gene is TRBJ2-2, the V gene TRBV20-1; TRBD2 aligns across 9 bases. Germline V gives CDR1 DFQATT, CDR2 SNEGSKA (reference sequence). The junction had 5 bases not matched to a gene; V was cut back by 4 bases and J by 2 bases. The CDR3 runs 15 residues. The CDR3 coding sequence is TGCAGTGCTATGGCGGGAGGGGTCAACACCGGGGAGCTGTTTTTT. It is translated as CSAMAGGVNTGELFF.